These 15 T cell receptor beta chains came from one sample sequenced in a study of cytomegalovirus exposure and HLA in healthy donors. With 60 Vbeta and 13 Jbeta primers, the PCR was carried out. Sequencing was performed with immunoSEQ multiplex PCR; in TCRdb, only in-frame clones are kept and a portion is missing. The data show hundreds of thousands of clones, more than 60% seen once. The sample was PBMCs. These receptors were taken from a girl between 2 and 10 years old in good health and CMV-seronegative.

Concerning this clone itself: At one of its ends the junction is not consistent with the germline gene, which may arise from a read error. The CDR3 region has the DNA TGTTCCAGCAGCCCCCGGACTAGCGGGGCCAAAAACATTCAGTACTTC. Translating gives CSSSPRTSGAKNIQYF. The chain employs TRBV7-9 and TRBJ2-4; TRBD2 agrees at 11 bases. The CDR3 is 16 amino acids. CDR1 and CDR2 (germline): SEHNR, FQNEAQ (reference sequence). Full variable domain (outside the CDR3, taken from reference TRBV7-9 and TRBJ2-4): DTGVSQNPRHKITKRGQNVTFRCDPISEHNRLYWYRQTLGQGPEFLTYFQNEAQLEKSRLLSDRFSAERPKGSFSTLEIQRTEQGDSAMYLCSSSPRTSGAKNIQYFGAGTRLSVL.

This sequence joins TRBV2 and TRBJ1-1, with D possibly matching TRBD1 (5 bases). V was shortened by 8 bases and J by 4 bases, with 14 bases between the two germline ends. This CDR3 is built from 13 residues. The V gene's germline CDR1 is SNHLY and CDR2 FYNNEI. The CDR3 spells CASGPVDTTEAFF. The CDR3 nucleotides are TGTGCCAGCGGCCCCGTGGACACCACTGAAGCTTTCTTT.

J is TRBJ2-7 and V is TRBV15; a possible D gene is TRBD2 (5 bases). The V end was cut by 5 bases, the J end by 0 bases, with 14 bases between. Germline values: CDR1 LNHNV, CDR2 YYDKDF (reference sequence). The CDR3 extends over 15 amino acids. The CDR3 spells CATSATPDFSYEQYF. DNA of the CDR3: TGTGCCACCAGCGCTACCCCGGACTTCTCCTACGAGCAGTACTTC. Complete variable domain (other parts from reference TRBV15 and TRBJ2-7): DAMVIQNPRYQVTQFGKPVTLSCSQTLNHNVMYWYQQKSSQAPKLLFHYYDKDFNNEADTPDNFQSRRPNTSFCFLDIRSPGLGDTAMYLCATSATPDFSYEQYFGPGTRLTVT.

The rearrangement uses TRBV19 and TRBJ2-5; possibly TRBD1 for D (5 bases). V gave up 4 bases and J gave up 5 bases, with 5 bases separating them. Per germline, CDR1 LNHDA and CDR2 SQIVND (reference sequence). CDR3 size: 11 residues. CDR3 DNA sequence: TGTGCCAGTAGTAGGGGCGAGACCCAGTACTTC. Its translation: CASSRGETQYF.

The chain uses TRBV19 and TRBJ2-1; a weak D match, TRBD1 (6 bases). Between the trimmed V and J ends, which lost 9 bases and 5 bases, there was a span of 20 bases. The CDR3 is 15 amino acids. Germline V gene data show CDR1 as LNHDA and CDR2 as SQIVND (reference sequence). The CDR3, as DNA: TGTGCCAGCTCTACCGGAGGACAGAATCACAATGAGCAGTTCTTC. Amino acids: CASSTGGQNHNEQFF.

This clone turned up a few times. V usage is TRBV6-5 and J usage is TRBJ1-1; no firm D call. The CDR3 is 15 residues long. V was cut by 7 bases and J by 1 base, with 16 bases left in between. Germline V lookup: CDR1 MNHEY, CDR2 SVGAGI. CDR3 sequence: CASIDGGNPNTEAFF. CDR3 coding DNA: TGTGCCAGCATAGACGGAGGGAACCCGAACACTGAAGCTTTCTTT.

This clone was recorded a few times. The chain carries TRBV29-1 and TRBJ1-1; 9 nucleotides line up with TRBD1. In germline, CDR1 is SQVTM, CDR2 ANQGSEA. J lost 8 bases, V lost 4 bases, and 5 bases had no gene match. The CDR3 runs to 12 residues. This CDR3 is CSVARDREEAFF. The DNA for the CDR3 is TGCAGCGTTGCCCGGGACAGGGAAGAAGCTTTCTTT.

The chain couples TRBV6-1 to TRBJ1-2, with a weak D call TRBD1 (6 bases). The CDR3 covers 11 residues. Between the trimmed V and J ends, which lost 3 bases and 8 bases, there was a span of 7 bases. Per germline, CDR1 MNHNS and CDR2 SASEGT. CDR3 DNA sequence: TGTGCCAGCAGTGATGGGGGCGGCTACACCTTC. Translating it yields CASSDGGGYTF.

V usage is TRBV10-2 and J usage is TRBJ2-1; 8 nucleotides agree with TRBD2. V lost 4 bases to trimming and J lost 2 bases; unmatched junction nucleotides: 1. Germline V gene lookup returns CDR1 WSHSY and CDR2 SAAADI. The length of the CDR3 is 14 residues. DNA for the CDR3: TGCGCCAGCAGTGGGGGACTAGCCTACAATGAGCAGTTCTTC. Translation: CASSGGLAYNEQFF.

This clone was detected only once. V and J are TRBV7-9 and TRBJ2-1; 7 nucleotides match TRBD2. The CDR3 has 15 amino acids. Germline-derived CDR1 and CDR2 are SEHNR and FQNEAQ (reference sequence). Unmatched junction bases numbered 4, after V lost 1 base and J lost 4 bases. CDR3 nucleotides: TGTGCCAGCAGCTTAGTTGCGGGAGTATACAATGAGCAGTTCTTC. Translation: CASSLVAGVYNEQFF.

The chain employs TRBV10-2 and TRBJ1-3; TRBD1 is a possible D gene (5 bases). Trimming removed 5 bases from V and 4 bases from J, with 15 bases in between. The CDR3 contains 15 residues. Germline V gene lookup returns CDR1 WSHSY and CDR2 SAAADI. CDR3: CASSPGVGGGNTIYF. CDR3 bases: TGCGCCAGCAGTCCCGGTGTGGGGGGAGGAAACACCATATATTTT.

V usage is TRBV4-3 and J usage is TRBJ1-2; D perhaps matches TRBD1 (5 bases). Germline lookup yields CDR1 LGHNA and CDR2 YSLEER. This CDR3 comprises 15 residues. The V and J ends lost 4 bases and 4 bases respectively, with 16 bases between them. CDR3 amino acids: CASSPTDPSLYGYTF. In nucleotides, the CDR3 is TGCGCCAGCAGCCCGACAGACCCATCCCTCTATGGCTACACCTTC.

The chain links TRBV7-7 to TRBJ2-5; a possible D gene is TRBD2 (5 bases). CDR3 length: 12 amino acids. The germline V and J ends were trimmed by 5 bases and 4 bases, with 8 bases remaining between them. The germline V gene has CDR1 SSHAT and CDR2 FNYEAQ (reference sequence). The CDR3 here is CASSGGGETQYF. The CDR3 nucleotides read TGTGCCAGCAGCGGAGGCGGAGAGACCCAGTACTTC.

The chain recombines TRBV5-1 with TRBJ2-2; 8 bases line up with TRBD2. This CDR3 region has 18 residues. After removal of 0 bases from V and 2 bases from J, the junction contained 9 bases not matched to a gene. The germline V gene encodes CDR1 SGHRS and CDR2 YFSETQ. CDR3 in DNA: TGCGCCAGCAGCTTGGGGTCAGCGGGGGCCTTAAACACCGGGGAGCTGTTTTTT. Translated: CASSLGSAGALNTGELFF.

The V call is TRBV18, the J call TRBJ2-7; 7 bases agree with TRBD1. The CDR3 runs to 15 residues. Germline V CDR1 and CDR2: KGHSH, LQKENI. After removal of 3 bases from V and 5 bases from J, the junction contained 10 bases not matched to a gene. This CDR3 is CASSPLTGPSHEQYF. CDR3 DNA: TGTGCCAGCTCACCTCTGACAGGGCCGAGTCACGAGCAGTACTTC.